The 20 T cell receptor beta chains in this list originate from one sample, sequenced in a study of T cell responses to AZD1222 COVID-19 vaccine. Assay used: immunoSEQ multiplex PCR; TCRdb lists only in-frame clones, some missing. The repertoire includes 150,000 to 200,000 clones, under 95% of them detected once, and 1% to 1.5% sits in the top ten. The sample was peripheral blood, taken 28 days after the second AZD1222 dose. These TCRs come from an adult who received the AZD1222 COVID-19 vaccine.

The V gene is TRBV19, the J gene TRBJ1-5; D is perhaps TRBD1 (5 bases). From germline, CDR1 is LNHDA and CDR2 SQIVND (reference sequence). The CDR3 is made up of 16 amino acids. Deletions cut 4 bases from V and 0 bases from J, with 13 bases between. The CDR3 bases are TGTGCCAGTAGTAATGACAGCCACTATAGCAATCAGCCCCAGCATTTT. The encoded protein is CASSNDSHYSNQPQHF.

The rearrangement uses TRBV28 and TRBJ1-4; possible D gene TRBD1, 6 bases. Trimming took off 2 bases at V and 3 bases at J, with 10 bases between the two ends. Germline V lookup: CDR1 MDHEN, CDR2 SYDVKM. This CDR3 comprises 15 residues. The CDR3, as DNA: TGTGCCAGCAGTTTACAGGGGCAGGCTAATGAAAAACTGTTTTTT. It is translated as CASSLQGQANEKLFF.

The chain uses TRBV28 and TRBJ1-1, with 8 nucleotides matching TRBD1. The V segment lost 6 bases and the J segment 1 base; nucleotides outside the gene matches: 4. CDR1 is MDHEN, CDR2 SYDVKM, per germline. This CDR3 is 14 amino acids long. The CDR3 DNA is TGTGCCAGCAGAAGGGGACAGGAGAACACTGAAGCTTTCTTT. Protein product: CASRRGQENTEAFF.

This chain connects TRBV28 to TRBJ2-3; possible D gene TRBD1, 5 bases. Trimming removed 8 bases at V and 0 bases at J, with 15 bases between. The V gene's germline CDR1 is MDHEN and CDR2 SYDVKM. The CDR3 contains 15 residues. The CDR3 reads CASGNRWPSTDTQYF. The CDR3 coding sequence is TGTGCCAGCGGGAACAGGTGGCCCAGCACAGATACGCAGTATTTT.

The CDR3 DNA sequence: TGTGCCAGCAGCCAAGATTTGGCAGGGCCCTCTGGAAACACCATATATTTT. It encodes CASSQDLAGPSGNTIYF. V usage is TRBV4-2 and J usage is TRBJ1-3, with D tentatively TRBD1 (5 bases). The CDR3 loop spans 17 amino acids. CDR1 LGHNA and CDR2 YNFKEQ come from the germline V gene. The germline V and J ends were trimmed by 0 bases and 0 bases, with 12 bases remaining between them.

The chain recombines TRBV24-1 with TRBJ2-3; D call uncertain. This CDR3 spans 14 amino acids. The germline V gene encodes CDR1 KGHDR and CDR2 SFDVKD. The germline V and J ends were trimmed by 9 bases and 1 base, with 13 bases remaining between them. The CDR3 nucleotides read TGTGCCACCGCCGAAAGGAAGGGCACAGATACGCAGTATTTT. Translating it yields CATAERKGTDTQYF.

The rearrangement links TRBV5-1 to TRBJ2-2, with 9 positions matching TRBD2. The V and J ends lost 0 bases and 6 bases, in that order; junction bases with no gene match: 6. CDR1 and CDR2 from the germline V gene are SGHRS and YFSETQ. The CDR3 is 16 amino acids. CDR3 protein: CASSLGGSGSSGELFF. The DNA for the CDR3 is TGCGCCAGCAGCTTGGGTGGTAGCGGGAGTTCCGGGGAGCTGTTTTTT. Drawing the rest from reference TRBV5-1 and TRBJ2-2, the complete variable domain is KAGVTQTPRYLIKTRGQQVTLSCSPISGHRSVSWYQQTPGQGLQFLFEYFSETQRNKGNFPGRFSGRQFSNSRSEMNVSTLELGDSALYLCASSLGGSGSSGELFFGEGSRLTVL.

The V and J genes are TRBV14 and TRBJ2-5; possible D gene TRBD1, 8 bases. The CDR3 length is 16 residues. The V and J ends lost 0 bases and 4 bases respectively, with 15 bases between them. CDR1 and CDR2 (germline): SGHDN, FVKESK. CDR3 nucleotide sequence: TGTGCCAGCAGCCAAGAGCACAGGGGGAGGGGAGAGACCCAGTACTTC. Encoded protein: CASSQEHRGRGETQYF.

The CDR3 sequence: CASSRAATDTQYF. The DNA for the CDR3 is TGTGCCAGCAGCCGAGCGGCCACAGATACGCAGTATTTT. The chain joins TRBV3-1 (or the pseudogene TRBV3-2) to TRBJ2-3; D possibly corresponds to TRBD2 (5 bases). Germline assignment: CDR1 LGHDT and CDR2 YNNKEL (reference sequence). The CDR3 is 13 residues long. The ends were cut back, 4 bases at V and 2 bases at J, with 7 bases in the middle.

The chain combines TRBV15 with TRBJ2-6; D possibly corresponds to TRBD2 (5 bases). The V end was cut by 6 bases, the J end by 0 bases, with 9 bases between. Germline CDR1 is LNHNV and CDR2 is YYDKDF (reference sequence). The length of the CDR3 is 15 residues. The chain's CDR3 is CATRVGLSGANVLTF. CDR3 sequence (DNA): TGTGCCACCAGGGTTGGACTCTCTGGGGCCAACGTCCTGACTTTC.

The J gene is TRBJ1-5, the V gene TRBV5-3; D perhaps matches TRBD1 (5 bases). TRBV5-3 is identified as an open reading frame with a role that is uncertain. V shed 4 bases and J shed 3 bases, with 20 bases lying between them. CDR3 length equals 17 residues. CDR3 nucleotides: TGTGCCAGAAGCCCTTGCCCCAGGGAGGAGGACAATCAGCCCCAGCATTTT. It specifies CARSPCPREEDNQPQHF.

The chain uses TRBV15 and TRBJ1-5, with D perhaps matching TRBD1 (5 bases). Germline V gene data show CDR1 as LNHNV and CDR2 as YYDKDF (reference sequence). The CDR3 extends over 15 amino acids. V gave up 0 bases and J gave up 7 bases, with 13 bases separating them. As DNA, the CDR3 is TGTGCCACCAGCAGAGACCCTCTCGGGGGGCAGCCCCAGCATTTT. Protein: CATSRDPLGGQPQHF.

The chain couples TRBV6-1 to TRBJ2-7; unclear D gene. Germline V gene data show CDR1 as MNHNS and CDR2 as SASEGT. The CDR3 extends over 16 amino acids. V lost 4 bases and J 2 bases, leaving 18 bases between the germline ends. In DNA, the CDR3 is TGTGCCAGCAGTGGCTTCGGAGCTAATTCCCCCTACGAGCAGTACTTC. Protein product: CASSGFGANSPYEQYF.

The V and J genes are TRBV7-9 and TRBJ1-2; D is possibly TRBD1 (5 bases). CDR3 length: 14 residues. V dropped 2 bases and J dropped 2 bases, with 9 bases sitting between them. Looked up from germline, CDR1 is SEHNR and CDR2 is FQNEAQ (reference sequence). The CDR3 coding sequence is TGTGCCAGCAGCTTAAGTTGGGGGAACTATGGCTACACCTTC. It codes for CASSLSWGNYGYTF. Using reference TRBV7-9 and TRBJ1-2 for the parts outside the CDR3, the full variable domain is DTGVSQNPRHKITKRGQNVTFRCDPISEHNRLYWYRQTLGQGPEFLTYFQNEAQLEKSRLLSDRFSAERPKGSFSTLEIQRTEQGDSAMYLCASSLSWGNYGYTFGSGTRLTVV.

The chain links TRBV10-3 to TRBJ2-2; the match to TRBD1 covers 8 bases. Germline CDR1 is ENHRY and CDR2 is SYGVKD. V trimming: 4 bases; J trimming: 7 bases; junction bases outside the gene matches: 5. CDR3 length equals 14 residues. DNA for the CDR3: TGTGCCATCAGTGTAGACAGGGGCGGCGGGGAGCTGTTTTTT. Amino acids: CAISVDRGGGELFF.

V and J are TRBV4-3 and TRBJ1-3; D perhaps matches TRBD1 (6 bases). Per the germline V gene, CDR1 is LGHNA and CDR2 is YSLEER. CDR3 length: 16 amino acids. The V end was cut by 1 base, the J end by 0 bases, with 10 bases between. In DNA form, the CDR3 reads TGCGCCAGCAGCCAAGGCCGGGGGGCCTCTGGAAACACCATATATTTT. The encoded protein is CASSQGRGASGNTIYF.

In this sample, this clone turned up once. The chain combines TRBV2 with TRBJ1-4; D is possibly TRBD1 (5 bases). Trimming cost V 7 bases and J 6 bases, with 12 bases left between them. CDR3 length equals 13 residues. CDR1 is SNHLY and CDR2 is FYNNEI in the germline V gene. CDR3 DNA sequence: TGTGCCAGCACGGCAGGGACGGATGAAAAACTGTTTTTT. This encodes CASTAGTDEKLFF.

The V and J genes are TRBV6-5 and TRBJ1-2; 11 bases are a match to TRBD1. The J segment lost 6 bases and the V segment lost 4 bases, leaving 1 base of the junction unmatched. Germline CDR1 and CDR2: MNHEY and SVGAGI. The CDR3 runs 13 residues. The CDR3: CASSLGQGDGYTF. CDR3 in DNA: TGTGCCAGCAGTTTGGGACAGGGGGATGGCTACACCTTC.

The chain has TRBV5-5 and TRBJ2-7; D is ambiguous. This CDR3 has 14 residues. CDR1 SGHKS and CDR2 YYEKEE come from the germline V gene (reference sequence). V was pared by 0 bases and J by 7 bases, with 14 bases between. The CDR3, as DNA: TGTGCCAGCAGCTTGGGACCGGGTTCTTGGGAGCAGTACTTC. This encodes CASSLGPGSWEQYF.

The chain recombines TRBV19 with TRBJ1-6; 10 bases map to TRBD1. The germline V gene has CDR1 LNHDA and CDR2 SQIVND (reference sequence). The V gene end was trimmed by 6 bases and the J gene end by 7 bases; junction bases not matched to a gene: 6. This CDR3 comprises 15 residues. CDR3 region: CASSETGQGNSPLHF. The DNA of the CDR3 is TGTGCCAGTAGCGAAACGGGACAGGGGAATTCACCCCTCCACTTT.